The 9 T cell receptor beta chains listed next were all sequenced from one sample in a study of technical replicates of blood from a few donors. Profiling relied on immunoSEQ multiplex PCR, and the TCRdb table lists in-frame clones only, not all of them. The table lists tens of thousands of clones, about 98% of them singletons, with over 0.15% in the top ten. The specimen sequenced was T cells isolated from PBMCs. These receptors originate from a human donor in good health.

The V and J genes are TRBV27 and TRBJ2-1; 7 bases match TRBD2. V shed 6 bases, J shed 5 bases, and the junction held 4 bases outside the gene matches. CDR3 length equals 13 residues. Germline CDR1 is MNHEY and CDR2 is SMNVEV (reference sequence). CDR3 in DNA: TGTGCCAGCAGACTCCTAGCGGACAATGAGCAGTTCTTC. Residues: CASRLLADNEQFF.

The rearrangement joins TRBV18 to TRBJ2-5, with D unclear. V was clipped by 3 bases and J by 2 bases, with 10 bases between them. Germline assignment: CDR1 KGHSH and CDR2 LQKENI. The CDR3 totals 14 residues. CDR3 sequence reads: CASSPLADQETQYF. Here the CDR3 DNA reads TGTGCCAGCTCACCTTTGGCGGATCAAGAGACCCAGTACTTC.

The V call is TRBV28, the J call TRBJ2-2; tentative D call: TRBD1 (5 bases). CDR1 and CDR2 from the germline V gene are MDHEN and SYDVKM. This CDR3 is built from 15 residues. V lost 6 bases and J lost 0, with 11 bases in between. The DNA of the CDR3 is TGTGCCAGCAGACTGATGACAGCGAACACCGGGGAGCTGTTTTTT. Its protein is CASRLMTANTGELFF.

The chain combines TRBV14 with TRBJ2-1, with 9 bases aligning to TRBD2. The CDR3 is 16 residues long. Germline V gene lookup returns CDR1 SGHDN and CDR2 FVKESK. Losses at the gene ends were 1 base for V and 3 bases for J; bases not matched to a gene: 4. Written as DNA, the CDR3 is TGTGCCAGCAGCCAAGGGAAAGCGGGGGGCTACAATGAGCAGTTCTTC. Encoded protein: CASSQGKAGGYNEQFF.

The chain recombines TRBV6-5 with TRBJ2-7; 8 nucleotides agree with TRBD1. Germline CDR1 MNHEY, CDR2 SVGAGI. V was pared by 0 bases and J by 5 bases, with 6 bases of the junction left unmatched. The CDR3 is made up of 15 amino acids. Written as DNA, the CDR3 is TGTGCCAGCAGTTACTCGCAGGGGGCGGTTCACGAGCAGTACTTC. This codes for CASSYSQGAVHEQYF.

The V gene is TRBV18, the J gene TRBJ1-1, with 8 bases identical to TRBD1. The germline V gene has CDR1 KGHSH and CDR2 LQKENI. The CDR3 runs to 14 residues. The trim removed 3 bases at V and 3 bases at J, leaving 3 bases unmatched. The CDR3 DNA reads TGTGCCAGCTCACCCACAGGGGGGGACACTGAAGCTTTCTTT. This sequence encodes CASSPTGGDTEAFF.

The chain employs TRBV2 and TRBJ1-5; no clear D gene. The CDR3 spans 12 residues. Between the trimmed V and J ends, which lost 7 bases and 0 bases, there was a span of 4 bases. Germline CDR1 SNHLY, CDR2 FYNNEI. This chain's CDR3 is CASTYSNQPQHF. The CDR3 DNA sequence: TGTGCCAGCACCTATAGCAATCAGCCCCAGCATTTT.

The chain is built from TRBV18 and TRBJ2-1; 7 positions match TRBD2. The CDR3 covers 14 residues. Trimming removed 4 bases from V and 4 bases from J; junction bases left unmatched: 4. In germline, CDR1 is KGHSH, CDR2 LQKENI. The CDR3 bases are TGTGCCAGCTCACAGCGGGAAGAGTACAATGAGCAGTTCTTC. Its translation is CASSQREEYNEQFF. Complete variable domain (other parts from reference TRBV18 and TRBJ2-1): NAGVMQNPRHLVRRRGQEARLRCSPMKGHSHVYWYRQLPEEGLKFMVYLQKENIIDESGMPKERFSAEFPKEGPSILRIQQVVRGDSAAYFCASSQREEYNEQFFGPGTRLTVL.

This chain connects TRBV14 to TRBJ2-7; D is possibly TRBD2 (5 bases). V shed 0 bases and J shed 1 base, with 10 bases lying between them. CDR1 and CDR2 (germline): SGHDN, FVKESK. This CDR3 has 15 residues. The CDR3 loop is CASSQDPGFSYEQYF. The CDR3 region has the DNA TGTGCCAGCAGCCAAGATCCGGGGTTTTCCTACGAGCAGTACTTC.